The 12 T cell receptor beta chains below come from one sample, sequenced in a study of early T cells in non-severe SARS-CoV-2 infection. TCRdb reprocessed the 5' RACE reads via MiXCR and lists one record per CDR3 protein. The data contain some 80,000 distinct CDR3 sequences, roughly a tenth of them singletons. Source: whole blood, taken at baseline. These receptors were obtained from an adult who was a healthcare worker with PCR-confirmed SARS-CoV-2 infection or an uninfected control (not recorded which).

The V and J genes are TRBV5-1 and TRBJ2-3, with TRBD2 identical over 15 bases. The CDR3 runs 17 residues. Germline CDR1 is SGHRS and CDR2 is YFSETQ. V shed 7 bases and J 4 bases; nucleotides not matched to a gene: 10. The CDR3 DNA is TGCGCCAGCCATGCCGGGACTAGCGGGAGGTGGGCAGATACGCAGTATTTT. Its protein is CASHAGTSGRWADTQYF.

The chain has TRBV20-1 and TRBJ2-1; D is unclear. CDR1 is DFQATT, CDR2 SNEGSKA, per germline (reference sequence). Trimming shortened V by 0 bases and J by 0 bases, and 9 bases separated the two germline ends. The CDR3 sequence is 15 residues long. Here the CDR3 reads CSARENTRSYNEQFF. The CDR3 nucleotides read TGCAGTGCTAGAGAAAACACCCGCTCCTACAATGAGCAGTTCTTC.

This clonotype was observed at least ten times. The chain carries TRBV28 and TRBJ1-5, with a tentative D call TRBD1 (5 bases). V was trimmed by 6 bases and J by 5 bases, leaving 17 bases between them. The germline CDR1 and CDR2 sequences are MDHEN and SYDVKM. The CDR3 is 15 amino acids. The CDR3 DNA reads TGTGCCAGCAGGGCCTTGGGACTTACTGATCAGCCCCAGCATTTT. Amino acids: CASRALGLTDQPQHF.

V usage is TRBV4-2 and J usage is TRBJ1-1; possible D gene TRBD1, 6 bases. This CDR3 region has 14 residues. Germline lookup yields CDR1 LGHNA and CDR2 YNFKEQ. V lost 2 bases, J lost 3 bases, and 10 bases lay in between. The CDR3 DNA reads as TGTGCCAGCAGCCAAAACGCAGGGGACACTGAAGCTTTCTTT. This translates into CASSQNAGDTEAFF.

The table lists this clonotype with a few counts. This chain links TRBV7-9 with TRBJ1-1; D might be TRBD1 (5 bases). Germline CDR1 reads SEHNR; CDR2 reads FQNEAQ (reference sequence). The V gene lost 6 bases and the J gene lost 4 bases, with 18 bases spanning the gap. The CDR3 runs 15 residues. For the CDR3, the DNA is TGTGCCAGCAGTTTTCAGACAGTGATTTCCACTGAAGCTTTCTTT. The encoded protein is CASSFQTVISTEAFF.

This clonotype showed up just a few times. V gene TRBV7-6 combines with J gene TRBJ2-2; D is possibly TRBD2 (5 bases). CDR1 is SGHVS and CDR2 is FNYEAQ in the germline V gene. This CDR3 is built from 14 residues. Trimming took 5 bases from V and 7 from J, leaving 14 bases between them. CDR3 sequence reads: CASSLRVAGGELFF. DNA for the CDR3: TGTGCCAGCAGCCTACGGGTGGCGGGCGGGGAGCTGTTTTTT.

This clonotype was counted at least ten times. J is TRBJ2-5 and V is TRBV28, with a weak D call TRBD2 (5 bases). CDR3 size: 15 residues. V was cut by 5 bases and J by 3 bases, with 16 bases left in between. Germline CDR1 and CDR2: MDHEN and SYDVKM. CDR3 protein: CASSPSRLAKETQYF. The DNA for the CDR3 is TGTGCCAGCAGTCCCTCCCGGCTAGCTAAAGAGACCCAGTACTTC.

The chain recombines TRBV3-2 with TRBJ2-1; TRBD2 is the table's D call and was not checked against the DNA. TRBV3-2 is a pseudogene. This CDR3 has 16 residues. The CDR3 loop is CASSQDGASDRNEQFF. The CDR3 nucleotides are TGTGCCAGCAGCCAAGATGGGGCTAGCGATAGGAATGAGCAGTTCTTC.

This clonotype appeared many times. CDR3 nucleotide sequence: TGTGCCAGCAGCCGCGGGTCGGCCAAAAACATTCAGTACTTC. Translated: CASSRGSAKNIQYF. The chain has TRBV28 and TRBJ2-4; possibly TRBD2 for D (5 bases). This CDR3 region has 14 residues. CDR1 and CDR2 (germline): MDHEN, SYDVKM. The V end was cut by 6 bases, the J end by 1 base, with 10 bases between.

This clonotype came up many times. J is TRBJ2-5 and V is TRBV5-4; D not certain. The CDR3 is 14 residues long. V lost 4 bases and J lost 3, with 13 bases in between. Germline loops: CDR1 SGHNT, CDR2 YYREEE (reference sequence). The CDR3, as DNA: TGTGCCAGCAGCGCCCCCGCAGGAAAAGAGACCCAGTACTTC. Amino acids: CASSAPAGKETQYF.

This clonotype was observed a handful of times. The chain recombines TRBV5-1 with TRBJ2-7, with TRBD2 matching over 13 bases. The CDR3 extends over 15 amino acids. The V segment lost 2 bases and the J segment 2 bases; nucleotides outside the gene matches: 1. Germline lookup yields CDR1 SGHRS and CDR2 YFSETQ. The CDR3 nucleotides read TGCGCCAGCAGCTTTGGGACTAGCGGGACCTACGAGCAGTACTTC. It encodes CASSFGTSGTYEQYF. Supplemented by reference TRBV5-1 and TRBJ2-7, the full variable domain reads KAGVTQTPRYLIKTRGQQVTLSCSPISGHRSVSWYQQTPGQGLQFLFEYFSETQRNKGNFPGRFSGRQFSNSRSEMNVSTLELGDSALYLCASSFGTSGTYEQYFGPGTRLTVT.

This CDR3 is CSASGTSGLQEQFF. The CDR3 bases are TGCAGTGCTAGCGGGACTAGCGGACTTCAGGAGCAGTTCTTC. V and J are TRBV20-1 and TRBJ2-1; 11 bases match TRBD2. The CDR3 runs to 14 residues. Germline V gene lookup returns CDR1 DFQATT and CDR2 SNEGSKA (reference sequence). The J segment lost 10 bases and the V segment lost 3 bases, leaving 8 bases of the junction unmatched.